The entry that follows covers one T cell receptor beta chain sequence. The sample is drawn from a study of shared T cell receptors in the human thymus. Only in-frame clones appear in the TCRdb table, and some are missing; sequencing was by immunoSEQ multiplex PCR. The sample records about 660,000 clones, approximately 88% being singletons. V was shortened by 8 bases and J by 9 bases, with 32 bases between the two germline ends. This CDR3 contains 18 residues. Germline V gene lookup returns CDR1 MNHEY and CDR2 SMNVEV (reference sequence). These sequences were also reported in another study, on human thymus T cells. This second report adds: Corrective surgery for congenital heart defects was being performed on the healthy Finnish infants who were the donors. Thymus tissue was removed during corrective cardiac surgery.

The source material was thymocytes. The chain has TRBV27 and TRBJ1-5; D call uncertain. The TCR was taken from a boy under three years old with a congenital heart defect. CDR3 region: CASYKRAASSGPRGPQHF. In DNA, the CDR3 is TGTGCCAGCTACAAACGGGCGGCCTCCTCCGGCCCACGGGGGCCCCAGCATTTT.